This T cell receptor beta chain appears in the sequencing data of a study of Graves' ophthalmopathy and Graves' hyperthyroidism (dated 2018 in TCRdb). With regard to the full study: Peripheral blood was collected at initial diagnosis, prior to any treatment. The study used signatures of the TCR beta repertoire to tell Graves' ophthalmopathy apart from Graves' hyperthyroidism and to predict which patients would progress to ophthalmopathy. After sampling, hyperthyroidism patients received methimazole starting at 30 mg daily, and ophthalmopathy patients received high-dose intravenous methylprednisolone. An independent validation cohort comprised 18 hyperthyroidism patients and 17 patients who later progressed from hyperthyroidism to ophthalmopathy. T-cell repertoires of thyroid tissue and blood were compared in over five hyperthyroidism patients. The 100 discovery patients were randomly split 7:3 into training and test sets. In total, 135 blood samples were TCR-sequenced: approximately 42 ophthalmopathy, approximately 75 hyperthyroidism and about 17 hyperthyroidism-to-ophthalmopathy patients. To explore V-J signatures distinguishing ophthalmopathy from hyperthyroidism, a discovery set of around 97 patients (roughly 44 ophthalmopathy, over 55 stable hyperthyroidism) was enrolled.

Overall results and qualifications from the work: The 13-signature model separated ophthalmopathy from stable hyperthyroidism with approximately 90% sensitivity and approximately 81% specificity in cross-validation, and 80%/75% in the test set. In validation, the model predicted ophthalmopathy progression with about 71% sensitivity and about 77% specificity; 12 predicted patients were CT-confirmed with GO in a median of around 6.5 months. Sample size was not predetermined statistically, and investigators were not blinded to group allocation. Among expanded thyroid clonotypes with frequency above 0.001, most also showed up in blood, which suggests that blood repertoires may reflect the thyroid immune response.

This clonotype was found many times. Its recognized antigen is unknown. No per-base quality is available; no much larger clone lies one base away. The CDR3 sequence holds 14 residues, the cysteine and phenylalanine included. The only DNA kept is the CDR3, 42 bases in frame from the first base. The V end loses 5 bases and the J end loses 2 bases, and a stretch of 12 bases separates them. The germline V gene (reference sequence) provides CDR1 LNHDA and CDR2 SQIVND. TCR beta CDR3 regions were amplified from RNA transcripts for repertoire sequencing. The first round was an RT-PCR using HTBI primers with the Qiagen OneStep RT-PCR kit, and this first round was followed by a second-round multiplex PCR, then size selection and purification. Libraries were sequenced paired-end with 100 bp reads on an Illumina HiSeq2000. The original methods were these. SOAPnuke was used to process the reads, removing any read that contained adapters or uncalled bases, had a mean Phred below 15, or lacked an exact match to the constant primer or identifier. COPE v1.2.5 was used to merge high-quality paired reads. Each unique nucleotide sequence was treated as a clonotype, and MiTCR v1.1 was used to align the clonotypes to the IMGT TRB V, D and J references. Only V-J combinations with frequency above 0.0001 were analysed, covering 99% to 99.2% of repertoires. A TCR clonal expansion and chaos score per V-J combination was defined as the ratio of F50 clonal expansion to chaos observed in the TCRdist matrix. Welch's t-statistics and random forest were used to reduce the features to 13 V-J combinations, which were then used as input to a naive Bayes classifier. The Morisita-Horn index was used to measure how similar the thyroid and blood repertoires were. The public sequencing data were trimmed at Q25 with fastp and processed into clonotypes with MiXCR by TCRdb, which kept only in-frame beta chains. Each entry is one CDR3 protein sequence, shown with its most common DNA and genes. These V and J calls are TCRdb output, not the study's own analysis. For this sample there are roughly 410,000 distinct CDR3 sequences; 15% appear just once. The ten largest clones add up to approximately 7% of the sample.

Hyperthyroidism was defined as stable when no progression to ophthalmopathy occurred within 18 months of follow-up. Hyperthyroidism patients were newly diagnosed, with disease duration under 2 months, and aged 18 to 65 years. Patients with other autoimmune diseases, uncontrolled infections, pregnancy or lactation were excluded. Clinical symptoms, serum thyroxine, TRAb, thyroid ultrasound and orbital computed tomography formed the basis of the diagnosis. PBMCs were isolated from about 9.1 ml of fresh peripheral blood by Ficoll-Paque density gradient centrifugation. Total RNA was extracted with Trizol reagent and quality-checked on an Agilent 2100 Bioanalyzer.

Sequenced: peripheral blood. This receptor chain uses TRBV19 and TRBJ2-5; the D gene is perhaps TRBD1, from 6 matching bases. This clonotype was obtained from a woman aged 18-29 years with stable Graves' hyperthyroidism. Donor details come from another sample of the same person, matched by shared clones. CDR3 sequence: CASSQGHPQETQYF. The bases are TGTGCCAGTAGTCAGGGACATCCACAAGAGACCCAGTACTTC. With the rest looked up from the reference TRBV19 and TRBJ2-5 genes rather than sequenced, the full variable domain is DGGITQSPKYLFRKEGQNVTLSCEQNLNHDAMYWYRQDPGQGLRLIYYSQIVNDFQKGDIAEGYSVSREKKESFPLTVTSAQKNPTAFYLCASSQGHPQETQYFGPGTRLLVL.